This entry lists 9 T cell receptor beta chains sequenced from one sample in a study of chemoradiotherapy in HPV16-positive cancers. This table comes from immunoSEQ multiplex PCR, and its TCRdb copy is limited to in-frame clones, with some not included. Of over a thousand clones detected, roughly 85% appear once; the ten largest clones hold roughly an eighth. The sample in question was tumor tissue, obtained from a patient who underwent chemoradiotherapy. These TCRs come from a human donor with HPV-associated anogenital cancer.

The gene calls are TRBV6-1 and TRBJ2-1; TRBD2 agrees at 7 bases. The CDR3 totals 15 residues. J lost 2 bases, V lost 5 bases, and 6 bases had no gene match. Germline CDR1 MNHNS, CDR2 SASEGT. The CDR3 DNA reads as TGTGCCAGCAGTCAAAGCGGGGACCCCTACAATGAGCAGTTCTTC. This sequence encodes CASSQSGDPYNEQFF.

This chain links TRBV5-4 with TRBJ1-1; D is undetermined. Trimming removed 0 bases from V and 1 base from J, with 7 bases in between. CDR3 size: 14 residues. The germline V gene has CDR1 SGHNT and CDR2 YYREEE (reference sequence). The CDR3 spells CASSLASPNTEAFF. CDR3 in DNA: TGTGCCAGCAGCTTGGCGTCTCCGAACACTGAAGCTTTCTTT.

This sequence joins TRBV5-1 and TRBJ1-2, with D possibly matching TRBD1 (5 bases). V was trimmed by 4 bases and J by 6 bases, leaving 16 bases between them. Germline lookup yields CDR1 SGHRS and CDR2 YFSETQ. The CDR3 consists of 14 residues. The CDR3: CASSPPGGENGYTF. For the CDR3, the DNA is TGCGCCAGCAGCCCTCCGGGGGGGGAGAATGGCTACACCTTC.

The V gene is TRBV2, the J gene TRBJ2-1; D might be TRBD1 (7 bases). CDR1 is SNHLY and CDR2 is FYNNEI in the germline V gene. The CDR3 extends over 16 amino acids. The V end was cut by 3 bases, the J end by 5 bases, with 17 bases between. The CDR3 bases are TGTGCCAGCAGTGACCGGGGGCAGGGGGTGCACAATGAGCAGTTCTTC. The encoded protein is CASSDRGQGVHNEQFF.

The chain joins TRBV9 to TRBJ2-2; the D is unclear. V was shortened by 0 bases and J by 6 bases, with 12 bases between the two germline ends. This CDR3 contains 15 residues. Germline CDR1 is SGDLS and CDR2 is YYNGEE. Written as DNA, the CDR3 is TGTGCCAGCAGCGTAGAAGTTAGTCTGGCCGGGGAGCTGTTTTTT. Its translation: CASSVEVSLAGELFF.

This clone was seen a handful of times. The chain recombines TRBV11-1 with TRBJ2-5; D is unclear. CDR3 length equals 14 residues. In germline, CDR1 is SGHAT, CDR2 FQDESV (reference sequence). Trimming pared 5 bases from V and 5 bases from J, leaving 15 bases between. The DNA for the CDR3 is TGTGCCAGCAGCCCAAGGGCCCCGCGGGAGACCCAGTACTTC. Translating it yields CASSPRAPRETQYF.

This chain uses TRBV5-4 with TRBJ2-3, with 11 bases fitting TRBD1. Germline assignment: CDR1 SGHNT and CDR2 YYREEE (reference sequence). CDR3 length: 15 amino acids. After removal of 4 bases from V and 5 bases from J, the junction contained 6 bases not matched to a gene. The CDR3 sequence: CASSMRTGGVDTQYF. The DNA for the CDR3 is TGTGCCAGCAGCATGCGGACAGGGGGCGTAGATACGCAGTATTTT.

The sample holds one count of this clone. The chain recombines TRBV11-3 with TRBJ1-1, with a weak D call TRBD1 (5 bases). The CDR3 has 13 residues. Germline loops: CDR1 SGHNT, CDR2 YENEEA. V lost 3 bases to trimming and J lost 7 bases, with 12 bases between them. The CDR3 protein is CASSFRLDSEAFF. DNA for the CDR3: TGTGCCAGCAGCTTTAGGCTTGACAGTGAAGCTTTCTTT.

On this clone: In the same sample, other DNA sequences code for this CDR3. The chain carries TRBV7-2 and TRBJ1-2; 7 positions agree with TRBD1. Per the germline V gene, CDR1 is SGHTA and CDR2 is FQGNSA. The CDR3 has 14 amino acids. V trimming: 2 bases; J trimming: 8 bases; junction bases outside the gene matches: 8. In nucleotides, the CDR3 is TGTGCCAGCAGCTTATATGGTAGGGGGCAAGGCTACACCTTC. Amino acid sequence: CASSLYGRGQGYTF.